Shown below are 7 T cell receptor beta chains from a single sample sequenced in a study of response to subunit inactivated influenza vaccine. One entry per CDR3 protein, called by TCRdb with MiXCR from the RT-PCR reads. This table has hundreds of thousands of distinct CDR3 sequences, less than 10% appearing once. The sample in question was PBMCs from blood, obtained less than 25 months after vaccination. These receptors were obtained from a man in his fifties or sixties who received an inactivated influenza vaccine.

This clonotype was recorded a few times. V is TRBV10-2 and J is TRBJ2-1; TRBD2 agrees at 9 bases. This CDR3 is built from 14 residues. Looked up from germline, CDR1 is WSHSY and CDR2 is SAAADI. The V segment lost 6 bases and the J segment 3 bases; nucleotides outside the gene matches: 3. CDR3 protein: CASRERGVYNEQFF. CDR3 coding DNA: TGCGCCAGCAGGGAGCGGGGGGTCTACAATGAGCAGTTCTTC.

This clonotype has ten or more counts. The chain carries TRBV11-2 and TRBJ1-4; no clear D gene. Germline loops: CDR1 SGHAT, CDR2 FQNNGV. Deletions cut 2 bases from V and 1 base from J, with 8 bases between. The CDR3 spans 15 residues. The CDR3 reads CASSLSSGTNEKLFF. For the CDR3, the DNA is TGTGCCAGCAGCTTATCGTCTGGAACTAATGAAAAACTGTTTTTT.

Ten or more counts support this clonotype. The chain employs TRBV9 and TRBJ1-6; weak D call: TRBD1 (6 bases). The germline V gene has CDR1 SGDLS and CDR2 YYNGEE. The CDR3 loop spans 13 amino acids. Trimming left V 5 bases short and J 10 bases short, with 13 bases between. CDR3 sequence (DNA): TGTGCCAGCAGTCAGGGGACTCGCTCACCCCTCCACTTT. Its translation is CASSQGTRSPLHF.

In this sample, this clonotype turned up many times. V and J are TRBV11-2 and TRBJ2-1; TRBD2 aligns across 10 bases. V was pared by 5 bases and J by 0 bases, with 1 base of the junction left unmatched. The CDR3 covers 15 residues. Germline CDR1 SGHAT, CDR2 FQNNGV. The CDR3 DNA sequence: TGTGCCAGCAGCACTAGCGGGATCTCCTACAATGAGCAGTTCTTC. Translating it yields CASSTSGISYNEQFF.

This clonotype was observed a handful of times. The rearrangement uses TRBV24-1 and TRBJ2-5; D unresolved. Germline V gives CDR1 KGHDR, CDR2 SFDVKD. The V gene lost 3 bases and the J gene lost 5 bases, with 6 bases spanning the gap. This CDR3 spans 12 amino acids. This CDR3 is CATSDTRETQYF. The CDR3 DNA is TGTGCCACCAGTGATACTCGTGAGACCCAGTACTTC.

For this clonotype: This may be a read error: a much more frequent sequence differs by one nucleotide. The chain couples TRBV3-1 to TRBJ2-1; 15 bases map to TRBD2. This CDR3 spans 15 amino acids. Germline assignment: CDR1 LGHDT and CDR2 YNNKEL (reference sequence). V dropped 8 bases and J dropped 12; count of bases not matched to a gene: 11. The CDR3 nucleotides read TGTGCCAGCGGCCCCGGGACTAGCGGGAGGAGGGGGCAGTTCTTC. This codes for CASGPGTSGRRGQFF.

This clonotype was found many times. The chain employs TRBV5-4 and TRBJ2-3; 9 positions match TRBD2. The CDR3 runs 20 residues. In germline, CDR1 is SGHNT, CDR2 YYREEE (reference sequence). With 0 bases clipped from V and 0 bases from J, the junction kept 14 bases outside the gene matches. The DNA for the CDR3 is TGTGCCAGCAGCTTGGCCGTGTTGCTAGCGGGACAAACTAGCACAGATACGCAGTATTTT. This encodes CASSLAVLLAGQTSTDTQYF.